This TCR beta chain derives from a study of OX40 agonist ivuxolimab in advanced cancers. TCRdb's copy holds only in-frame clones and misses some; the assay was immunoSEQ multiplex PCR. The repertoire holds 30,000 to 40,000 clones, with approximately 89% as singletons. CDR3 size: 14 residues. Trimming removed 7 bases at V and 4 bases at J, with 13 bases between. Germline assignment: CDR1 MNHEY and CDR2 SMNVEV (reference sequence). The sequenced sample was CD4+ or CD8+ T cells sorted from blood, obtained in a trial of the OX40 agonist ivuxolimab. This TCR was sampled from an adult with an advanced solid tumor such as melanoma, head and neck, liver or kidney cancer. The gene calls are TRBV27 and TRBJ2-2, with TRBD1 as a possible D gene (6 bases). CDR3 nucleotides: TGTGCCAGCACGAAAAGGACAGCCACCGGGGAGCTGTTTTTT. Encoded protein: CASTKRTATGELFF.